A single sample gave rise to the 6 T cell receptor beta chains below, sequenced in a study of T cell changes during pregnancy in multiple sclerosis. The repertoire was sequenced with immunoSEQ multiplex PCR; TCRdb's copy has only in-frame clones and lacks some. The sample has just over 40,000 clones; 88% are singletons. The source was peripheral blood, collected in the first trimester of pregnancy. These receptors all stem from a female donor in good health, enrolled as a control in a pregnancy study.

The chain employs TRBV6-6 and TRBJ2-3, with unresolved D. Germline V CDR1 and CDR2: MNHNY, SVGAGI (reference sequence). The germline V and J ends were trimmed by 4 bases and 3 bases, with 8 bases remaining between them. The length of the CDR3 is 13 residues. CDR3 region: CASSLTETDTQYF. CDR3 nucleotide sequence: TGTGCCAGCAGTTTGACGGAGACAGATACGCAGTATTTT.

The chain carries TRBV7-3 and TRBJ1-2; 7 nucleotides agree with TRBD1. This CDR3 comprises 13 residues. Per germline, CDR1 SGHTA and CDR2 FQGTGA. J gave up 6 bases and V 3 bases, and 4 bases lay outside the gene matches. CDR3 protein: CASSFRGGDGYTF. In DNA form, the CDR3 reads TGTGCCAGCAGCTTTCGAGGGGGCGATGGCTACACCTTC. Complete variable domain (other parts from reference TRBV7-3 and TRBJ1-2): GAGVSQTPSNKVTEKGKYVELRCDPISGHTALYWYRQSLGQGPEFLIYFQGTGAADDSGLPNDRFFAVRPEGSVSTLKIQRTERGDSAVYLCASSFRGGDGYTFGSGTRLTVV.

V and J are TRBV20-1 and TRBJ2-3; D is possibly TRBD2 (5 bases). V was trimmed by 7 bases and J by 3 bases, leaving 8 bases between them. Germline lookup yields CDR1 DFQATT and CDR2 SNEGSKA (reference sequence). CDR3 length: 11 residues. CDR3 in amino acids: CSGRGTDTQYF. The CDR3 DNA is TGCAGTGGGCGCGGGACAGATACGCAGTATTTT.

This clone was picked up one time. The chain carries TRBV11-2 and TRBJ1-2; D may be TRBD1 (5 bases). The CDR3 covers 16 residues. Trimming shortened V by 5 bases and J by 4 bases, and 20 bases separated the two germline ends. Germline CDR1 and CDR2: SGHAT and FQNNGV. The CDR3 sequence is CASSPLGKEGLYGYTF. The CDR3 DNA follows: TGTGCCAGCAGCCCCCTGGGTAAGGAGGGGCTCTATGGCTACACCTTC.

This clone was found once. CDR3 DNA sequence: TGCAGCGTTGAAGATCGTCCCCTCACCGGGGAGCTGTTTTTT. Translated: CSVEDRPLTGELFF. The V and J genes are TRBV29-1 and TRBJ2-2; D not certain. In germline, CDR1 is SQVTM, CDR2 ANQGSEA. CDR3 size: 14 residues. The V end lost 0 bases, the J end lost 4 bases, and 9 bases lay between the germline ends.

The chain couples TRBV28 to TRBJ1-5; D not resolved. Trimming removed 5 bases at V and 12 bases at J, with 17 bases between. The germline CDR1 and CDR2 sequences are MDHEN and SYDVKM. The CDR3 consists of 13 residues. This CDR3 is CASSPLSPELQHF. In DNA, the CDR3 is TGTGCCAGCAGTCCTCTTAGCCCGGAGCTCCAGCATTTT.